A selection of T cell receptor beta chains follows, all from one sample in a study of beta chain features in type 1 diabetes. Libraries were prepared by immunoSEQ multiplex PCR; TCRdb keeps only in-frame clonotypes and omits some of them. Here the sample spans a few hundred thousand clones, approximately 15% being singletons. The specimen was naive CD4+ T cells from blood. Every receptor here comes from a woman aged 18-30 years with type 1 diabetes. CDR3s include the opening cysteine and the closing phenylalanine or tryptophan. A D gene is named only where the DNA matches it firmly. Clone sizes are given selectively: once, few, many, or a class where the clone is expanded.

clone size	J gene	V gene	D gene	CDR3 protein	CDR3 DNA
few	TRBJ2-2	TRBV28	NA	CASSSGQNTGELFF	TGTGCCAGCAGTTCAGGACAGAACACCGGGGAGCTGTTTTTT
NA	TRBJ2-1	TRBV5-1	TRBD2	CASGPGTSGFNEQFF	TGCGCCAGCGGACCCGGGACTAGCGGGTTTAATGAGCAGTTCTTC
few	TRBJ2-1	TRBV29-1	NA	CSVEGYGEQFF	TGCAGCGTTGAAGGCTATGGTGAGCAGTTCTTC
few	TRBJ2-2	TRBV7-3	NA	CASSLSNTGELFF	TGTGCCAGCAGCTTATCTAACACCGGGGAGCTGTTTTTT
few	TRBJ1-5	TRBV29-1	TRBD1	CSVALGQGLNQPQHF	TGCAGCGTTGCCCTGGGACAGGGGCTCAATCAGCCCCAGCATTTT
NA	TRBJ1-1	TRBV5-1	NA	CASMSMNTEAFF	TGCGCCAGCATGAGCATGAACACTGAAGCTTTCTTT
NA	TRBJ2-2	TRBV9	TRBD2	CASSVATIAGGVTGELFF	TGTGCCAGCAGCGTAGCTACAATAGCGGGAGGGGTCACCGGGGAGCTGTTTTTT
NA	TRBJ1-5	TRBV27	TRBD1	CASSLIGGSQPQHF	TGTGCCAGCAGTTTGATAGGGGGCAGTCAGCCCCAGCATTTT
once	TRBJ2-1	TRBV18	TRBD1	CASSPTGQGGNEQFF	TGTGCCAGCTCACCGACGGGACAGGGTGGGAATGAGCAGTTCTTC
NA	TRBJ2-5	TRBV2	TRBD1	CASSGQGQPLETQYF	TGTGCCAGCAGTGGACAGGGACAGCCCCTTGAGACCCAGTACTTC
few	TRBJ2-5	TRBV5-1	TRBD1	CASSLTGDQETQYF	TGCGCCAGCAGCTTGACAGGGGACCAAGAGACCCAGTACTTC
NA	TRBJ1-1	TRBV7-8	NA	CASRLYPGQHTEAFF	TGTGCCAGCAGATTATACCCCGGACAGCACACTGAAGCTTTCTTT
NA	TRBJ1-5	TRBV5-1	NA	CASSLDTPSNQPQHF	TGCGCCAGCAGCTTGGACACCCCAAGCAATCAGCCCCAGCATTTT
few	TRBJ1-5	TRBV29-1	NA	CSVGGGFGNQPQHF	TGCAGCGTTGGGGGGGGGTTCGGCAATCAGCCCCAGCATTTT
few	TRBJ2-3	TRBV7-2	TRBD2	CASSSPAGNTDTQYF	TGTGCCAGCAGCTCCCCAGCGGGAAACACAGATACGCAGTATTTT
NA	TRBJ2-4	TRBV28	NA	CASSFGGWAKNIQYF	TGTGCCAGCAGTTTTGGAGGATGGGCCAAAAACATTCAGTACTTC
few	TRBJ1-2	TRBV7-9	TRBD1	CASSQGQDYGYTF	TGTGCCAGCAGCCAGGGACAGGACTATGGCTACACCTTC